This record covers a single T cell receptor beta chain. Its specificity is not known. The CDR3 spans 16 residues. Trimming at V came to 5 bases and at J to 3 bases, leaving 10 bases not matched to a gene. CDR1 is SGHTA, CDR2 FQGNSA, per germline. This sample was taken from a study of cytomegalovirus exposure and HLA in healthy donors. Study-wide results and limits: Cytomegalovirus-associated status was assigned to fewer than 200 TCR beta chains.

Whether this donor was CMV seropositive was not recorded. 60 Vbeta and 13 Jbeta primers were used in PCR. Assay used: immunoSEQ multiplex PCR; TCRdb lists only in-frame clones, some missing. This table holds more than 130,000 clones, approximately 70% found once. This chain connects TRBV7-2 to TRBJ2-3; 8 bases fit TRBD2. The sample was PBMCs. The origin of this receptor is a human donor in good health. CDR3 nucleotides: TGTGCCAGCAGCCATAAACTAGCGGATTTAACAGATACGCAGTATTTT. Its protein is CASSHKLADLTDTQYF.